These 3 T cell receptor beta chains originate from one sample sequenced in a study of CD4 T cells in relation to SARS-CoV-2 and coronaviruses. Method: immunoSEQ multiplex PCR; TCRdb's copy keeps in-frame clones and lacks some. The table records nearly 70,000 clones, more than 80% of them present only once. Unexposed donor CD4+ T cells date from about 2011-2019, before the COVID-19 pandemic. The sequenced sample consisted of naive CD4+ T cells from PBMCs. Subset indicated: naive CD4+ T cells isolated by negative enrichment. These receptors were obtained from a human donor in good health.

V and J are TRBV10-3 and TRBJ2-7; 7 bases match TRBD1. In germline, CDR1 is ENHRY, CDR2 SYGVKD. V lost 5 bases to trimming and J lost 3 bases; unmatched junction nucleotides: 7. The CDR3 is 14 residues long. The CDR3 nucleotides read TGTGCCATCAGTTCCGGGACAGCTAGCTACGAGCAGTACTTC. Translated: CAISSGTASYEQYF.

With regard to this clone: The junction shows a germline mismatch at one end, possibly a read error. The same CDR3 also results from other DNA sequences found in this sample. The rearrangement joins TRBV10-2 to TRBJ1-2; TRBD1 might be the D (6 bases). The length of the CDR3 is 12 residues. Germline V lookup: CDR1 WSHSY, CDR2 SAAADI. CDR3 bases: TGCGCCAGCAGTGGCAGGACAGCTGGCTACACTTTC. Translated: CASSGRTAGYTF.

This chain connects TRBV28 to TRBJ1-2; possibly TRBD1 for D (6 bases). The CDR3 is made up of 13 amino acids. Germline loops: CDR1 MDHEN, CDR2 SYDVKM. The ends were cut back, 5 bases at V and 7 bases at J, with 14 bases in the middle. CDR3: CASSLTGSGGYTF. The CDR3 DNA sequence: TGTGCCAGCAGTCTTACAGGGTCCGGTGGCTACACCTTC.